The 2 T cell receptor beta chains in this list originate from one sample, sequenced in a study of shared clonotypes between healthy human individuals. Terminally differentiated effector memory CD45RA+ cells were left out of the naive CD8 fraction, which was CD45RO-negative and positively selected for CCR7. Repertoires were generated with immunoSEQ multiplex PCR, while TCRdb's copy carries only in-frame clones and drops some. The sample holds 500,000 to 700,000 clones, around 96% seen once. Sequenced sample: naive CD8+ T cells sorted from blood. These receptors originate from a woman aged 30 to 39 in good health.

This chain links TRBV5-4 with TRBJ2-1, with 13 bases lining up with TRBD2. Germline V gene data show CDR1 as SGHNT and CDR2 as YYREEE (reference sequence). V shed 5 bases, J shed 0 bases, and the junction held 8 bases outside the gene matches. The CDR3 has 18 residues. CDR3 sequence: CASSFPGLAGSSYNEQFF. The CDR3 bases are TGTGCCAGCAGTTTCCCGGGACTAGCGGGGAGCTCCTACAATGAGCAGTTCTTC.

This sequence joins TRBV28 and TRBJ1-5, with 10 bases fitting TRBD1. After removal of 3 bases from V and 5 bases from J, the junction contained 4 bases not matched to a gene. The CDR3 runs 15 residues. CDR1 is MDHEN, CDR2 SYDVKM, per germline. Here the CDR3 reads CASSFIGTGDQPQHF. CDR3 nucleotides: TGTGCCAGCAGTTTCATTGGGACAGGGGATCAGCCCCAGCATTTT.